The 13 T cell receptor beta chains listed next were all sequenced from one sample in a study of PD-L1 blockade in urothelial cancer. The repertoire was sequenced with immunoSEQ multiplex PCR; TCRdb's copy has only in-frame clones and lacks some. Here the sample spans about 20,000 clones, around 90% being singletons. The sequences come from PBMCs, collected around atezolizumab (anti-PD-L1) treatment. The receptors stem from a man aged 50-59 years with urothelial cancer.

The rearrangement links TRBV5-1 to TRBJ2-5; TRBD2 matches at 10 bases. CDR3 length: 13 residues. CDR1 SGHRS and CDR2 YFSETQ come from the germline V gene. Losses at the gene ends were 7 bases for V and 0 bases for J; bases not matched to a gene: 0. DNA of the CDR3: TGCGCCAGCGGACTAGCGGACCAAGAGACCCAGTACTTC. This encodes CASGLADQETQYF.

The chain recombines TRBV19 with TRBJ1-2; no definite D call. The CDR3 loop spans 15 amino acids. V was pared by 3 bases and J by 5 bases, with 16 bases between. Germline CDR1 LNHDA, CDR2 SQIVND (reference sequence). CDR3 sequence (DNA): TGTGCCAGTAGTATTCTTTCGGGGAGTGATTATGGCTACACCTTC. As protein: CASSILSGSDYGYTF.

V gene TRBV5-1 combines with J gene TRBJ1-2; 12 positions agree with TRBD1. The germline V gene has CDR1 SGHRS and CDR2 YFSETQ. With 4 bases clipped from V and 4 bases from J, the junction kept 5 bases outside the gene matches. The CDR3 has 15 residues. In DNA, the CDR3 is TGCGCCAGCAGCCCAGGGACAGGGGGCGCCTATGGCTACACCTTC. This encodes CASSPGTGGAYGYTF.

This sequence joins TRBV27 and TRBJ2-1; 8 bases are shared with TRBD2. The CDR3 sequence is 15 residues long. With V trimmed by 7 bases and J by 7 bases, 12 bases remained unmatched. Germline CDR1 reads MNHEY; CDR2 reads SMNVEV (reference sequence). The CDR3 sequence is CASIGGGRKGNEQFF. The CDR3 DNA follows: TGTGCCAGCATCGGGGGGGGGAGGAAAGGGAATGAGCAGTTCTTC.

This chain uses TRBV29-1 with TRBJ2-1; 14 positions agree with TRBD2. V trimming: 4 bases; J trimming: 8 bases; junction bases outside the gene matches: 7. The CDR3 is 15 residues long. Per the germline V gene, CDR1 is SQVTM and CDR2 is ANQGSEA. The CDR3 DNA reads as TGCAGCGTTGGAGGACTAGCGGGGGGTGGGGATGAGCAGTTCTTC. Residues: CSVGGLAGGGDEQFF.

The rearrangement uses TRBV7-9 and TRBJ2-5; 8 bases map to TRBD1. In germline, CDR1 is SEHNR, CDR2 FQNEAQ (reference sequence). J lost 2 bases, V lost 4 bases, and 15 bases had no gene match. CDR3 length: 18 amino acids. The CDR3 is CASSSPTDRGRTQETQYF. The CDR3 nucleotides are TGTGCCAGCAGCTCCCCAACCGACAGGGGCCGGACACAAGAGACCCAGTACTTC.

The genes are TRBV27 and TRBJ2-1; 10 bases align to TRBD1. J was trimmed by 6 bases and V by 1 base; bases with no gene match: 3. Germline V gene lookup returns CDR1 MNHEY and CDR2 SMNVEV (reference sequence). The CDR3 covers 15 residues. CDR3 coding DNA: TGTGCCAGCAGTTTATGGACAGGGGGAATCAATGAGCAGTTCTTC. Translated, it gives CASSLWTGGINEQFF.

This chain links TRBV19 with TRBJ1-5; tentative D call: TRBD1 (6 bases). Germline V gene sequence: CDR1 LNHDA, CDR2 SQIVND (reference sequence). V was trimmed by 0 bases and J by 7 bases, leaving 13 bases between them. The CDR3 totals 15 residues. The CDR3 bases are TGTGCCAGTAGTATAGATCGGGCAGGGGTCCAGCCCCAGCATTTT. It codes for CASSIDRAGVQPQHF.

The V gene is TRBV10-3, the J gene TRBJ1-2; a weak D match, TRBD1 (5 bases). V lost 4 bases to trimming and J lost 5 bases, with 17 bases between them. The germline gives CDR1 ENHRY, CDR2 SYGVKD. The CDR3 is 15 residues long. The CDR3 coding sequence is TGTGCCATCAGTGTTGTGTTGGGGACTGATTATGGCTACACCTTC. This gives the protein CAISVVLGTDYGYTF.

The chain carries TRBV19 and TRBJ2-7, with D uncertain. The CDR3 sequence is 15 residues long. Trimming pared 4 bases from V and 2 bases from J, leaving 15 bases between. Germline loops: CDR1 LNHDA, CDR2 SQIVND (reference sequence). The CDR3: CASSTLFGSAYEQYF. CDR3 coding DNA: TGTGCCAGTAGTACCCTTTTCGGGTCGGCCTACGAGCAGTACTTC. Supplemented by reference TRBV19 and TRBJ2-7, the full variable domain reads DGGITQSPKYLFRKEGQNVTLSCEQNLNHDAMYWYRQDPGQGLRLIYYSQIVNDFQKGDIAEGYSVSREKKESFPLTVTSAQKNPTAFYLCASSTLFGSAYEQYFGPGTRLTVT.

The chain is built from TRBV2 and TRBJ2-3; the match to TRBD2 covers 10 bases. V lost 9 bases, J lost 10 bases, and 16 bases stayed unmatched. This CDR3 is built from 15 residues. Germline V gene lookup returns CDR1 SNHLY and CDR2 FYNNEI. The CDR3 DNA follows: TGTGCCAGTAAACTAGCGGGATTTGTTTTTATGTCGCAGTATTTT. Translated: CASKLAGFVFMSQYF.

Notes on this clone: Compared with germline, one end of the junction differs, possibly owing to a read error. The CDR3 region has the DNA TGCGCCAGCAGCTCATGGACTAGCACGGATACGCAGTATTTT. Its translation: CASSSWTSTDTQYF. V usage is TRBV5-1 and J usage is TRBJ2-3; the match to TRBD2 covers 8 bases. The CDR3 has 14 residues. CDR1 is SGHRS, CDR2 YFSETQ, per germline.

The rearrangement uses TRBV7-2 and TRBJ2-5; 8 bases are shared with TRBD1. The ends lost 5 bases at V and 4 bases at J; junction bases unmatched: 12. The CDR3 has 16 residues. Germline V gene lookup returns CDR1 SGHTA and CDR2 FQGNSA. CDR3 coding DNA: TGTGCCAGCAGCAACCGGACAGGGCCCAGGTTAGAGACCCAGTACTTC. Translated: CASSNRTGPRLETQYF.